The 11 T cell receptor beta chains in this list originate from one sample, sequenced in a study of cytomegalovirus exposure and HLA in healthy donors. PCR primers comprised 60 Vbeta and 13 Jbeta primers. Produced via immunoSEQ multiplex PCR; TCRdb's table is partial and in-frame only. The data show 150,000 to 200,000 clones, 62% seen once. Sequencing was carried out using PBMCs. The source is a man aged 35 to 55 in good health and CMV-seronegative.

The chain couples TRBV29-1 to TRBJ1-2, with 9 bases fitting TRBD1. With V trimmed by 7 bases and J by 3 bases, 9 bases remained unmatched. This CDR3 region has 14 residues. The germline CDR1 and CDR2 sequences are SQVTM and ANQGSEA. CDR3 protein: CSAEGTGYDYGYTF. The CDR3, as DNA: TGCAGCGCCGAAGGGACAGGGTACGACTATGGCTACACCTTC.

The chain employs TRBV15 and TRBJ1-2; D gene unclear. CDR3 length equals 16 residues. The germline gives CDR1 LNHNV, CDR2 YYDKDF (reference sequence). With 0 bases removed from V and 0 bases from J, the gap between germline ends came to 11 bases. This CDR3 is CATSRDTSNANYGYTF. The DNA for the CDR3 is TGTGCCACCAGCAGAGATACTAGCAATGCTAACTATGGCTACACCTTC.

The chain employs TRBV6-1 and TRBJ1-1; D unresolved. CDR1 and CDR2 (germline): MNHNS, SASEGT. This CDR3 region has 13 residues. With 2 bases removed from V and 3 bases from J, the gap between germline ends came to 7 bases. The CDR3 loop is CASSEQLHTEAFF. The CDR3 nucleotides read TGTGCCAGCAGTGAACAGTTGCACACTGAAGCTTTCTTT.

The rearrangement links TRBV5-1 to TRBJ1-1, with 9 nucleotides matching TRBD1. The CDR3 has 15 residues. Germline V gives CDR1 SGHRS, CDR2 YFSETQ. Losses at the gene ends were 3 bases for V and 0 bases for J; bases not matched to a gene: 3. The CDR3 DNA follows: TGCGCCAGCAGCTACGGGGACAGGGTGAACACTGAAGCTTTCTTT. Translating it yields CASSYGDRVNTEAFF.

This clone was seen only a few times. The V gene is TRBV29-1, the J gene TRBJ2-7; TRBD2 agrees at 7 bases. Germline CDR1 SQVTM, CDR2 ANQGSEA. The junction had 6 bases not matched to a gene; V was cut back by 4 bases and J by 6 bases. The CDR3 runs 12 residues. The CDR3 spells CSVALPGGEQYF. The CDR3 nucleotides read TGCAGCGTTGCCTTACCGGGGGGCGAGCAGTACTTC.

CDR3 sequence (DNA): TGTGCCAGTAGTTGGGAGAGCGGGAGAATGGCAGATACGCAGTATTTT. It specifies CASSWESGRMADTQYF. The chain combines TRBV19 with TRBJ2-3, with 8 bases that match TRBD2. CDR1 is LNHDA, CDR2 SQIVND, per germline (reference sequence). The J segment lost 4 bases and the V segment lost 5 bases, leaving 11 bases of the junction unmatched. The CDR3 spans 16 residues.

The J gene is TRBJ2-3, the V gene TRBV7-9, with 7 bases identical to TRBD2. This CDR3 is 18 amino acids long. Germline V gene data show CDR1 as SEHNR and CDR2 as FQNEAQ (reference sequence). V dropped 2 bases and J dropped 1; count of bases not matched to a gene: 12. CDR3 sequence: CASSLRRAGETRTDTQYF. CDR3 DNA: TGTGCCAGCAGCTTAAGGCGGGCGGGGGAGACCCGCACAGATACGCAGTATTTT.

CDR3 in amino acids: CAWRQVTYGYTF. The CDR3 DNA follows: TGTGCCTGGAGACAGGTTACCTATGGCTACACCTTC. The genes are TRBV30 and TRBJ1-2; tentatively, D is TRBD1 (5 bases). The CDR3 has 12 amino acids. Germline V lookup: CDR1 GTSNPN, CDR2 SVGIG (reference sequence). The V and J ends lost 3 bases and 4 bases respectively, with 9 bases between them.

The J gene is TRBJ1-4, the V gene TRBV7-2; D not certain. The CDR3 has 14 residues. Germline V gene data show CDR1 as SGHTA and CDR2 as FQGNSA. The V end was cut by 2 bases, the J end by 7 bases, with 11 bases between. The CDR3 loop is CASSLSGHGEKLFF. CDR3 sequence (DNA): TGTGCCAGCAGCTTAAGCGGTCATGGTGAAAAACTGTTTTTT.

This clone was observed a handful of times. This chain joins TRBV27 and TRBJ2-7; 7 bases are shared with TRBD1. V gave up 5 bases and J gave up 3 bases; unmatched junction bases: 7. Germline V lookup: CDR1 MNHEY, CDR2 SMNVEV (reference sequence). The CDR3 is 14 residues long. The CDR3 coding sequence is TGTGCCAGCAGTCACCGGGACAGTCACTACGAGCAGTACTTC. Translated, it gives CASSHRDSHYEQYF.

The V and J genes are TRBV29-1 and TRBJ2-1, with 10 bases fitting TRBD2. Germline V gene data show CDR1 as SQVTM and CDR2 as ANQGSEA. Trimming cost V 6 bases and J 5 bases; bases outside gene matches: 7. There are 14 residues in the CDR3. This CDR3 is CSVTSGSFHNEQFF. The CDR3 nucleotides read TGCAGCGTGACTAGCGGGTCCTTCCACAATGAGCAGTTCTTC.